The 23 T cell receptor beta chains below come from one sample, sequenced in a study of cytomegalovirus exposure and HLA in healthy donors. The primer mix had 60 Vbeta and 13 Jbeta primers. Some clones are missing from TCRdb's copy, which holds only in-frame ones; the method was immunoSEQ multiplex PCR. This table has 57,000 or so clones, about 70% appearing once. Source material: PBMCs. The origin of the receptors is a woman aged 55-69 years in good health and CMV-seropositive.

This chain links TRBV18 with TRBJ1-1, with D maybe TRBD1 (6 bases). The CDR3 is 16 amino acids. Germline CDR1 is KGHSH and CDR2 is LQKENI. Trimming left V 1 base short and J 0 bases short, with 12 bases between. CDR3 loop: CASSPQQGDMNTEAFF. As DNA, the CDR3 is TGTGCCAGCTCACCACAACAGGGAGATATGAACACTGAAGCTTTCTTT.

Only one count was recorded for this clone. V gene TRBV7-2 combines with J gene TRBJ1-1; D not resolved. Germline loops: CDR1 SGHTA, CDR2 FQGNSA. The length of the CDR3 is 19 residues. V was clipped by 1 base and J by 4 bases, with 25 bases between them. CDR3 in DNA: TGTGCCAGCAGCTTAGTAACGTTCCGTCGGTCGAGAAACGGCACTGAAGCTTTCTTT. Amino acid sequence: CASSLVTFRRSRNGTEAFF. Together with reference TRBV7-2 and TRBJ1-1, the CDR3 gives the full variable domain: GAGVSQSPSNKVTEKGKDVELRCDPISGHTALYWYRQSLGQGLEFLIYFQGNSAPDKSGLPSDRFSAERTGGSVSTLTIQRTQQEDSAVYLCASSLVTFRRSRNGTEAFFGQGTRLTVV.

Only a few counts were recorded for this clone. V usage is TRBV5-4 and J usage is TRBJ1-1; TRBD1 aligns across 7 bases. Germline V CDR1 and CDR2: SGHNT, YYREEE (reference sequence). Losses at the gene ends were 4 bases for V and 0 bases for J; bases not matched to a gene: 3. The CDR3 contains 14 residues. CDR3 protein: CASSPGTVNTEAFF. The CDR3 DNA reads TGTGCCAGCAGCCCCGGGACAGTGAACACTGAAGCTTTCTTT.

A note on this clone: The junction departs from the called germline gene at one end, perhaps through a read error. V is TRBV7-7 and J is TRBJ2-7; 7 bases are a match to TRBD1. The CDR3 runs 18 residues. Germline CDR1 is SSHAT and CDR2 is FNYEAQ (reference sequence). The CDR3 reads CASSPLTAPTGTTYEQYF. In DNA, the CDR3 is TGTGCTAGCAGCCCTCTTACCGCTCCGACAGGGACCACCTACGAGCAGTACTTC.

This clone was observed once. The V gene is TRBV7-6, the J gene TRBJ1-6; no clear D gene. CDR1 is SGHVS, CDR2 FNYEAQ, per germline. Deletions cut 0 bases from V and 7 bases from J, with 13 bases between. This CDR3 is built from 16 residues. This CDR3 is CASSLAGRGINSPLHF. In DNA form, the CDR3 reads TGTGCCAGCAGCTTAGCGGGTCGCGGGATCAATTCACCCCTCCACTTT.

CDR3 sequence reads: CASSAREGGELFF. CDR3 coding DNA: TGTGCCAGCAGTGCCCGGGAGGGCGGGGAGCTGTTTTTT. The V call is TRBV6-5, the J call TRBJ2-2, with 8 positions matching TRBD2. The germline CDR1 and CDR2 sequences are MNHEY and SVGAGI. There are 13 residues in the CDR3. J was trimmed by 7 bases and V by 5 bases; bases with no gene match: 3.

This chain links TRBV10-3 with TRBJ1-2; 7 bases match TRBD1. Germline CDR1 and CDR2: ENHRY and SYGVKD. The CDR3 length is 14 residues. V lost 5 bases and J lost 3; bases outside the gene matches: 6. The CDR3 is CAISPTTGDYGYTF. The CDR3, as DNA: TGTGCCATCAGTCCAACAACAGGGGACTATGGCTACACCTTC.

The chain recombines TRBV4-3 with TRBJ2-1; a weak D match, TRBD2 (6 bases). CDR3 length: 16 residues. Germline V gives CDR1 LGHNA, CDR2 YSLEER. The ends were cut back, 0 bases at V and 6 bases at J, with 15 bases in the middle. The CDR3 sequence: CASSQERGGRVNEQFF. DNA for the CDR3: TGCGCCAGCAGCCAAGAGAGGGGAGGTAGGGTCAATGAGCAGTTCTTC.

V and J are TRBV6-1 and TRBJ1-1, with D hard to call. Trimming shortened V by 0 bases and J by 0 bases, and 8 bases separated the two germline ends. CDR1 is MNHNS and CDR2 is SASEGT in the germline V gene. The CDR3 is 15 residues long. CDR3 sequence (DNA): TGTGCCAGCAGTGAAGCCACAGCTGTGAACACTGAAGCTTTCTTT. Translating gives CASSEATAVNTEAFF.

This clone has only a few counts. The J gene is TRBJ2-3, the V gene TRBV4-2; TRBD2 matches 7 bases. The V and J ends lost 10 bases and 3 bases, in that order; junction bases with no gene match: 16. The CDR3 has 16 residues. Per germline, CDR1 LGHNA and CDR2 YNFKEQ. CDR3 sequence: CATRREAGEGTDTQYF. The CDR3, as DNA: TGTGCCACCCGCCGGGAGGCGGGGGAGGGGACAGATACGCAGTATTTT.

CDR3 loop: CASSHAVGTQYF. In nucleotides, the CDR3 is TGCGCCAGCAGCCATGCAGTTGGGACCCAGTACTTC. The chain joins TRBV4-1 to TRBJ2-5, with no clear D. This CDR3 is built from 12 residues. Germline V gene data show CDR1 as MGHRA and CDR2 as YSYEKL. With 3 bases removed from V and 7 bases from J, the gap between germline ends came to 9 bases.

The DNA for the CDR3 is TGTGCCAGTGACAGGAGGAACACTGAAGCTTTCTTT. It translates to CASDRRNTEAFF. The chain links TRBV2 to TRBJ1-1; tentative D call: TRBD1 (6 bases). Germline V gene sequence: CDR1 SNHLY, CDR2 FYNNEI. Trimming took 9 bases from V and 1 from J, leaving 9 bases between them. This CDR3 is 12 amino acids long.

This clone was counted a few times. V gene TRBV14 combines with J gene TRBJ1-2; TRBD1 aligns across 8 bases. V lost 0 bases, J lost 5 bases, and 11 bases stayed unmatched. This CDR3 region has 17 residues. The germline V gene encodes CDR1 SGHDN and CDR2 FVKESK. The CDR3 spells CASSQDPQGVRGYGYTF. For the CDR3, the DNA is TGTGCCAGCAGCCAAGACCCACAGGGGGTTAGAGGGTATGGCTACACCTTC. The full variable domain, with the rest looked up from reference TRBV14 and TRBJ1-2, is EAGVTQFPSHSVIEKGQTVTLRCDPISGHDNLYWYRRVMGKEIKFLLHFVKESKQDESGMPNNRFLAERTGGTYSTLKVQPAELEDSGVYFCASSQDPQGVRGYGYTFGSGTRLTVV.

The CDR3 nucleotides are TGTGCCAGCAGCCGCTCCTTTGGGACAGGGAGTTCACCCCTCCACTTT. Amino acid sequence: CASSRSFGTGSSPLHF. The chain carries TRBV14 and TRBJ1-6; 9 nucleotides align to TRBD1. The CDR3 has 16 amino acids. Trimming took 4 bases from V and 9 from J; bases not matched to a gene: 10. Germline CDR1 SGHDN, CDR2 FVKESK.

The chain links TRBV18 to TRBJ1-1; 7 nucleotides match TRBD1. This CDR3 has 15 amino acids. Germline CDR1 and CDR2: KGHSH and LQKENI. V trimming: 0 bases; J trimming: 7 bases; junction bases outside the gene matches: 8. The CDR3 here is CASSPPLLTGSEAFF. In DNA form, the CDR3 reads TGTGCCAGCTCACCACCGTTACTGACAGGGAGTGAAGCTTTCTTT.

This clone was detected a few times. The chain is built from TRBV19 and TRBJ1-6; D is perhaps TRBD1 (6 bases). The germline gives CDR1 LNHDA, CDR2 SQIVND (reference sequence). The CDR3 has 11 amino acids. The DNA of the CDR3 is TGTGCGACAGGACCTAATTCACCCCTCCACTTT. Translating it yields CATGPNSPLHF.

The DNA for the CDR3 is TGTGCCAGCAGCCTCCCCTTGGGTGGGGCGTCCTACGAGCAGTACTTC. Amino acids: CASSLPLGGASYEQYF. The chain uses TRBV5-8 and TRBJ2-7, with D possibly matching TRBD1 (5 bases). The CDR3 loop spans 16 amino acids. From germline, CDR1 is SGHTS and CDR2 YDEGEE. Trimming cost V 4 bases and J 1 base, with 18 bases left between them.

V usage is TRBV2 and J usage is TRBJ1-5, with D possibly being TRBD1 (5 bases). The germline CDR1 and CDR2 sequences are SNHLY and FYNNEI. Deletions cut 4 bases from V and 2 bases from J, with 15 bases between. CDR3 length equals 16 residues. In DNA form, the CDR3 reads TGTGCCAGCAGTGTGGAGGGGAACCTTGGCAATCAGCCCCAGCATTTT. This codes for CASSVEGNLGNQPQHF.

The chain carries TRBV12-5 and TRBJ1-3; maybe TRBD1 (6 bases). V lost 4 bases to trimming and J lost 0 bases, with 19 bases between them. CDR1 LGHNT and CDR2 FRNRAP come from the germline V gene. The CDR3 has 18 amino acids. The CDR3 sequence is CASGSKTADSYSGNTIYF. CDR3 bases: TGTGCTAGTGGTTCCAAAACCGCGGACAGCTACTCTGGAAACACCATATATTTT.

V and J are TRBV15 and TRBJ1-1; D is uncertain. Trimming shortened V by 2 bases and J by 0 bases, and 10 bases separated the two germline ends. CDR3 size: 15 residues. Germline CDR1 is LNHNV and CDR2 is YYDKDF (reference sequence). The chain's CDR3 is CATSRISGVNTEAFF. CDR3 sequence (DNA): TGTGCCACCAGCAGAATTTCGGGAGTGAACACTGAAGCTTTCTTT.

Written as DNA, the CDR3 is TGTGCCAGCAGCTTTAGGGGAGGGTACGGCTACACCTTC. The encoded protein is CASSFRGGYGYTF. The chain combines TRBV11-2 with TRBJ1-2, with D possibly matching TRBD1 (5 bases). The CDR3 loop spans 13 amino acids. Germline values: CDR1 SGHAT, CDR2 FQNNGV. Trimming shortened V by 3 bases and J by 8 bases, and 13 bases separated the two germline ends.

Only a few counts were recorded for this clone. This chain joins TRBV29-1 and TRBJ2-3, with D maybe TRBD2 (5 bases). This CDR3 is 15 amino acids long. Trimming took off 2 bases at V and 8 bases at J, with 20 bases between the two ends. In germline, CDR1 is SQVTM, CDR2 ANQGSEA. The CDR3 DNA reads as TGCAGCGTTGAAAAGGCGGGTAGTACTCAAGGTACGCAGTATTTT. Residues: CSVEKAGSTQGTQYF.

The chain employs TRBV29-1 and TRBJ1-2; TRBD1 matches at 7 bases. V lost 6 bases and J lost 12; bases outside the gene matches: 4. The CDR3 has 9 residues. Germline CDR1 SQVTM, CDR2 ANQGSEA. The CDR3 DNA reads TGCAGCGTAGGGGGCGCGCACACCTTC. Translated, it gives CSVGGAHTF.